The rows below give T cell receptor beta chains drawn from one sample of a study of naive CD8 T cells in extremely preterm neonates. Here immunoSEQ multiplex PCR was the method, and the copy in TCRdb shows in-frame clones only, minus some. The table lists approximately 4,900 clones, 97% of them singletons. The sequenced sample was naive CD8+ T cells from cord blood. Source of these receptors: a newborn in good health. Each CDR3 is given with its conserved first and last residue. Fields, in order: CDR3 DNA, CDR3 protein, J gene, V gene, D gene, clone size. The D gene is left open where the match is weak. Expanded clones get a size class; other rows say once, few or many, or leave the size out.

cdr3_nt: TGTGCCAGCAGCCGGGACTTTTACAATGAGCAGTTCTTC; cdr3_aa: CASSRDFYNEQFF; j_call: TRBJ2-1; v_call: TRBV7-3; d_call: NA; clone_size: NA
cdr3_nt: TGTGCCAGCTCACCAGCCCTAGCGTGGCTAGAAGGGGACACCGGGGAGCTGTTTTTT; cdr3_aa: CASSPALAWLEGDTGELFF; j_call: TRBJ2-2; v_call: TRBV18; d_call: NA; clone_size: once
cdr3_nt: TGTGCCAGCAGCCAGGGCAGCGGGGGGCCCCCACATTTT; cdr3_aa: CASSQGSGGPPHF; j_call: TRBJ2-3; v_call: TRBV4-2; d_call: TRBD2; clone_size: NA
cdr3_nt: TGTGCCAGCAGCCAAAACAGGGCATATAATTCACCCCTCCACTTT; cdr3_aa: CASSQNRAYNSPLHF; j_call: TRBJ1-6; v_call: TRBV4-2; d_call: NA; clone_size: NA
cdr3_nt: TGTGCCAGCAGCCCCGGGACAGGGGGCGCCCAGCAGCCCCAGCATTTT; cdr3_aa: CASSPGTGGAQQPQHF; j_call: TRBJ1-5; v_call: TRBV7-2; d_call: TRBD1; clone_size: once
cdr3_nt: TGTGCCAGCCGAAATAGCAACACCGGGGAGCTGTTTTTT; cdr3_aa: CASRNSNTGELFF; j_call: TRBJ2-2; v_call: TRBV9; d_call: NA; clone_size: NA
cdr3_nt: TGTGCCAGCAGTTCTTTAGGGTCGGGGGGCGGTGCAGATACGCAGTATTTT; cdr3_aa: CASSSLGSGGGADTQYF; j_call: TRBJ2-3; v_call: TRBV27; d_call: NA; clone_size: NA
cdr3_nt: TGTGCCAGCACCGGCGGGGGGGCCGTCAATGAGCAGTTCTTC; cdr3_aa: CASTGGGAVNEQFF; j_call: TRBJ2-1; v_call: TRBV6-6; d_call: TRBD2; clone_size: NA
cdr3_nt: TGTGCCAGCAGACCGACAGGGATGGGGTACACTGAAGCTTTCTTT; cdr3_aa: CASRPTGMGYTEAFF; j_call: TRBJ1-1; v_call: TRBV28; d_call: TRBD1; clone_size: NA
cdr3_nt: TGTGCCAGCAGCGTAGCTACAGATAACTATGGCTACACCTTC; cdr3_aa: CASSVATDNYGYTF; j_call: TRBJ1-2; v_call: TRBV9; d_call: NA; clone_size: NA
cdr3_nt: TGCGCCAGCAGCCCCGCCCCACTAGCGGGGTTCACAGATACGCAGTATTTT; cdr3_aa: CASSPAPLAGFTDTQYF; j_call: TRBJ2-3; v_call: TRBV4-1; d_call: TRBD2; clone_size: NA
cdr3_nt: TGCGCCAGCAGCCAAGATAGGGCAACAGCGGCAACTAATGAAAAACTGTTTTTT; cdr3_aa: CASSQDRATAATNEKLFF; j_call: TRBJ1-4; v_call: TRBV4-3; d_call: NA; clone_size: NA
cdr3_nt: TGTGCCTGGAGACTAGCCGGGGAGCTGTTTTTT; cdr3_aa: CAWRLAGELFF; j_call: TRBJ2-2; v_call: TRBV30; d_call: NA; clone_size: NA
cdr3_nt: TGTGCCAGCAGTTACTCAAGCGGGGGGAGCACAGATACGCAGTATTTT; cdr3_aa: CASSYSSGGSTDTQYF; j_call: TRBJ2-3; v_call: TRBV6-5; d_call: TRBD2; clone_size: NA
cdr3_nt: TGTGCCAGCAGTTCTCGACAGGGTACGTCACCCCTCCACTTT; cdr3_aa: CASSSRQGTSPLHF; j_call: TRBJ1-6; v_call: TRBV27; d_call: TRBD1; clone_size: NA
cdr3_nt: TGTGCCAGTAGTATCGACAGCTCCTACGAGCAGTACTTC; cdr3_aa: CASSIDSSYEQYF; j_call: TRBJ2-7; v_call: TRBV19; d_call: NA; clone_size: NA
cdr3_nt: TGTGCCAGCAGTGACAGGGTTAACTATGGCTACACCTTC; cdr3_aa: CASSDRVNYGYTF; j_call: TRBJ1-2; v_call: TRBV27; d_call: TRBD1; clone_size: NA
cdr3_nt: TGTGCCAGCTCAGGACTAGCGGGGGACGATGAGCAGTTCTTC; cdr3_aa: CASSGLAGDDEQFF; j_call: TRBJ2-1; v_call: TRBV18; d_call: TRBD2; clone_size: NA
cdr3_nt: TGTGCCAGCAGCTTCGCGGCTACAAATAACTATGGCTACACCTTC; cdr3_aa: CASSFAATNNYGYTF; j_call: TRBJ1-2; v_call: TRBV7-9; d_call: NA; clone_size: NA
cdr3_nt: TGTGCCTGGACCGGGTCCCACACTGAAGCTTTCTTT; cdr3_aa: CAWTGSHTEAFF; j_call: TRBJ1-1; v_call: TRBV30; d_call: NA; clone_size: NA
cdr3_nt: TGTGCCAGCAGCCTACGGACAGGGCAAGATACGCAGTATTTT; cdr3_aa: CASSLRTGQDTQYF; j_call: TRBJ2-3; v_call: TRBV6-4; d_call: TRBD1; clone_size: NA
cdr3_nt: TGCGCCAGCAGCTTACAGGGTCCCTACAATGAGCAGTTCTTC; cdr3_aa: CASSLQGPYNEQFF; j_call: TRBJ2-1; v_call: TRBV5-1; d_call: NA; clone_size: NA
cdr3_nt: TGTGCCAGCAGCTCCCTGACCAGAACTATGAACACTGAAGCTTTCTTT; cdr3_aa: CASSSLTRTMNTEAFF; j_call: TRBJ1-1; v_call: TRBV7-8; d_call: NA; clone_size: NA
cdr3_nt: TGCGCCAGCAGCCCCCCTAGCGGGGGGGCCAATGAGCAGTTCTTC; cdr3_aa: CASSPPSGGANEQFF; j_call: TRBJ2-1; v_call: TRBV4-1; d_call: TRBD2; clone_size: NA
cdr3_nt: TGTGCCAGCAGCCTTGGACAGGGGGGGTGGCCCCAGCATTTT; cdr3_aa: CASSLGQGGWPQHF; j_call: TRBJ1-5; v_call: TRBV6-5; d_call: TRBD1; clone_size: NA
cdr3_nt: TGCGCCAGCAGCCTTCAAGCTGGGACTAAGGCAGATACGCAGTATTTT; cdr3_aa: CASSLQAGTKADTQYF; j_call: TRBJ2-3; v_call: TRBV4-1; d_call: TRBD2; clone_size: NA
cdr3_nt: TGTGCCAGCAGCTTAGTTTTAGGCAGGTCGAACACTGAAGCTTTCTTT; cdr3_aa: CASSLVLGRSNTEAFF; j_call: TRBJ1-1; v_call: TRBV11-2; d_call: NA; clone_size: NA
cdr3_nt: TGTGCCAGCAGTGAGCTGACAGGGTTAAAAACTGAAGCTTTCTTT; cdr3_aa: CASSELTGLKTEAFF; j_call: TRBJ1-1; v_call: TRBV6-1; d_call: TRBD1; clone_size: NA
cdr3_nt: TGTGCCATCAGTGTACGTGGACAGGGGGCCGGAACGCAGTATTTT; cdr3_aa: CAISVRGQGAGTQYF; j_call: TRBJ2-3; v_call: TRBV10-3; d_call: TRBD1; clone_size: NA
cdr3_nt: TGTGCCACCAGCAGAGATCCTAGCATAGATCATCGGATCCATGAGCAGTTCTTC; cdr3_aa: CATSRDPSIDHRIHEQFF; j_call: TRBJ2-1; v_call: TRBV15; d_call: NA; clone_size: NA